Following are 4 T cell receptor beta chains from one sample sequenced in a study of T-cell memory formation after mild COVID-19. TCRdb reanalysed the 5' RACE reads using MiXCR and keeps one entry per CDR3 protein. The sample consists of approximately 400,000 distinct CDR3 sequences, less than 25% of them appearing once. Input material: PBMCs or a T cell subset sorted from them (not recorded which). The receptor source for this set is an adult woman who had mild COVID-19 (a few samples of this study predate the infection). Cell type and time point are not known.

This clonotype was seen only a few times. This chain uses TRBV7-9 with TRBJ2-2; D perhaps matches TRBD2 (6 bases). V lost 7 bases and J lost 5, with 20 bases in between. This CDR3 region has 16 residues. CDR1 is SEHNR, CDR2 FQNEAQ, per germline (reference sequence). CDR3 sequence reads: CASIRTTPRRTGELFF. Written as DNA, the CDR3 is TGTGCCAGCATCAGGACTACCCCGCGTCGGACCGGGGAGCTGTTTTTT.

V is TRBV12-3 or TRBV12-4 and J is TRBJ2-7, with D perhaps TRBD2 (5 bases). The V and J ends lost 3 bases and 5 bases respectively, with 11 bases between them. The CDR3 loop spans 13 amino acids. CDR3 region: CASSFSRANEQYF. In nucleotides, the CDR3 is TGTGCCAGCAGTTTCTCGCGGGCCAACGAGCAGTACTTC.

The chain is built from TRBV6-5 and TRBJ2-3; D call uncertain. The CDR3 runs to 10 residues. Germline V gives CDR1 MNHEY, CDR2 SVGAGI. Trimming removed 9 bases from V and 2 bases from J, with 3 bases in between. The CDR3 region is CARNTDTQYF. The DNA of the CDR3 is TGTGCCAGAAACACAGATACGCAGTATTTT.

In this sample, this clonotype turned up many times. The chain is built from TRBV20-1 and TRBJ2-1; maybe TRBD1 (6 bases). V was trimmed by 3 bases and J by 4 bases, leaving 13 bases between them. Germline CDR1 reads DFQATT; CDR2 reads SNEGSKA (reference sequence). This CDR3 spans 14 amino acids. DNA for the CDR3: TGCAGTGCTAGGTCCCCAGGGGTTTACAATGAGCAGTTCTTC. Encoded protein: CSARSPGVYNEQFF.